This note documents a single TCR beta chain sequence. The clone's antigen remains unknown. No base quality information exists; no much larger clone differs at one position. Genomic DNA was isolated from the sorted cells so that the TCRbeta CDR3 region could be sequenced. TCRbeta CDR3 regions were sequenced using the immunoSEQ Assay. Imported from immuneACCESS, the table was reduced by TCRdb to in-frame sequences with V and J called. These copies leave out some clones; in studies compared against another copy, an unresolved V gene accounts for under half, and the cause of the remainder is not known. This sample gives approximately 89,000 clones in total; 70% to 90% of them show up just once. In total, the top ten clones hold approximately 0.5% of the sample. The germline V and J ends show losses of 6 bases and 1 base respectively, and no gene match explains 3 bases of the junction. Inclusive of the bounding cysteine and phenylalanine, the CDR3 is 15 residues long. The read is trimmed to its CDR3 DNA, 45 bases read in frame from base 1. Taken from the germline V gene, the CDR1 and CDR2 loops are MNHNS and SASEGT.

This specimen comes from a study of OX40 agonist ivuxolimab in advanced cancers. Looking at the study overall: Ivuxolimab, which targeted the costimulatory receptor OX40 (CD134), was an agonistic, fully human IgG2 monoclonal antibody. Intravenous ivuxolimab was administered to patients every 2 weeks at six dose levels: 0.01, 0.1, 0.3, 1.5, 3 and 10 mg/kg. Partial responses were achieved by three dose-escalation patients, of whom one had hepatocellular carcinoma and two had cutaneous melanoma. A male proportion of almost 85% and a mean age of around 60 years, ranging from about 20 to 79, were recorded for the dose-escalation cohort. Prior anti-PD-1, anti-PD-L1 or anti-CTLA-4 therapy was permitted, and checkpoint inhibitors had been received by about 36% of dose-escalation patients. Peripheral TCRbeta sequencing was intended to test whether TCR sequence diversity was altered and clonal T-cell expansion was caused by ivuxolimab. Among the approximately 50 dose-escalation patients, about 20 had hepatocellular carcinoma, 15 or so melanoma, 9 renal cell carcinoma and 9 head and neck cancer. The paper describes the monotherapy dose-escalation part (N of about 52 patients) of the phase I trial of ivuxolimab. Points the paper makes about the study in general: Low levels of normalized T-cell clonal expansion were also seen in some patients who did not respond. After ivuxolimab, more expanded clones were found on average in CD8+ T cells than in CD4+ T cells. Antigen specificity was not determined for the clonally expanded peripheral T cells. At doses of 0.1 to 3.0 mg/kg, clonal expansion of both CD4+ and CD8+ blood T cells was observed from baseline to week 6. In the 0.1-3.0 mg/kg groups, partial responders were among the patients with the lowest normalized peripheral clonal expansion, particularly in CD8+ T cells.

Patients with autoimmune disease history or receiving systemic immunosuppression were excluded from the trial. Peripheral blood for TCR sequencing was drawn from every dose cohort at baseline, at cycle 4 day 1 and at cycle 7 day 1. The samples were taken from a phase I, first-in-human, multicenter, open-label dose-escalation trial of ivuxolimab. The trial enrolled adults with locally advanced or metastatic head and neck squamous cell, hepatocellular, melanoma or renal cell carcinoma. Before TCR sequencing, CD4+ and CD8+ T cells were separately sorted from peripheral blood. The chain was built from TRBV6-1 and TRBJ2-2; TRBD1 aligns with 9 central bases. The starting material was CD4+ or CD8+ T cells sorted from blood, obtained in a trial of the OX40 agonist ivuxolimab. This clonotype was sampled from an adult with an advanced solid tumor such as melanoma, head and neck, liver or kidney cancer. The nucleotide sequence is given as TGTGCCAGCAGACCGGGACAGGGGAACACCGGGGAGCTGTTTTTT. This gives the protein CASRPGQGNTGELFF.